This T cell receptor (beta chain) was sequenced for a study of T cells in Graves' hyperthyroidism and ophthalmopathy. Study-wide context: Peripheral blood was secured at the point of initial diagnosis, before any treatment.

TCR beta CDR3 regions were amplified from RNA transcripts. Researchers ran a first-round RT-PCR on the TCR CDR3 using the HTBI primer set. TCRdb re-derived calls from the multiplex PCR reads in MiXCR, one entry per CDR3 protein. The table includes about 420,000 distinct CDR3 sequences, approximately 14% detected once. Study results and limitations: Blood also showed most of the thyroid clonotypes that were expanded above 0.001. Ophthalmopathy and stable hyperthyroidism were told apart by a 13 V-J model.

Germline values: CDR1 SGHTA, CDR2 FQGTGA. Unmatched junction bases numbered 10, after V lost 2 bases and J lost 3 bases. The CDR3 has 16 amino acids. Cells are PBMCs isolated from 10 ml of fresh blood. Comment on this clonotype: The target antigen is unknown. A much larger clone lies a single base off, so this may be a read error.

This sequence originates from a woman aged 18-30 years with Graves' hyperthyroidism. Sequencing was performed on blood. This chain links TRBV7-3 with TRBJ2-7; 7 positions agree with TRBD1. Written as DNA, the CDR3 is TGTGCCAGCAGCTTAGCCGGGGACAGAAGTCTCTACGAGCAGTACTTC. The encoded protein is CASSLAGDRSLYEQYF.